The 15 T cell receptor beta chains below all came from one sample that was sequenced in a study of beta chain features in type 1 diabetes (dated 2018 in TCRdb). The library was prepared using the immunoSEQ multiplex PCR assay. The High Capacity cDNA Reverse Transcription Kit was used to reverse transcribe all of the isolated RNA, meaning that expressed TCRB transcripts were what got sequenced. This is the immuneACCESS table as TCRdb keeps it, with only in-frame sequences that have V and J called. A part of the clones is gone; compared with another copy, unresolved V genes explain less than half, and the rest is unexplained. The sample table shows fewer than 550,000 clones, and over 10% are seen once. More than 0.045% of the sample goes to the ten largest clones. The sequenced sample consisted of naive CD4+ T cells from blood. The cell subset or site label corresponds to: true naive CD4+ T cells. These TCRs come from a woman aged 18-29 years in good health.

The CDR3 region is CASSQPFSKGAGANVLTF. The CDR3 nucleotides read TGCGCCAGCAGCCAACCCTTCTCCAAGGGGGCTGGGGCCAACGTCCTGACTTTC. The rearrangement uses TRBV4-1 and TRBJ2-6; D perhaps matches TRBD1 (6 bases). The ends were cut back, 2 bases at V and 2 bases at J, with 16 bases in the middle. Germline loops: CDR1 MGHRA, CDR2 YSYEKL. There are 18 residues in the CDR3.

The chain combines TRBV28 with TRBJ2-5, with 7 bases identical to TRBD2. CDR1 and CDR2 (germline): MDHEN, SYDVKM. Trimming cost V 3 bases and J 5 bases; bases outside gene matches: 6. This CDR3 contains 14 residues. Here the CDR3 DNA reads TGTGCCAGCAGTTTTATCCGGCGGGAGGAGACCCAGTACTTC. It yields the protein CASSFIRREETQYF.

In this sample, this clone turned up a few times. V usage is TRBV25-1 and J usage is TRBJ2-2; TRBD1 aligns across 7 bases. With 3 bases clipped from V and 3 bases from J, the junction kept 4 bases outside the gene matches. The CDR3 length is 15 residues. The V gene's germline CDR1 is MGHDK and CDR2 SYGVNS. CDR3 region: CASSEWQGDTGELFF. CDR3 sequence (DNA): TGTGCCAGCAGTGAGTGGCAGGGGGACACCGGGGAGCTGTTTTTT.

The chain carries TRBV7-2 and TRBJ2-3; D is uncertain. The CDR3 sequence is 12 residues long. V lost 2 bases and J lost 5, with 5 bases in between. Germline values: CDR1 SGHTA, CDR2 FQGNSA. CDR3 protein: CASSLFIDTQYF. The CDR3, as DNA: TGTGCCAGCAGCTTATTCATAGATACGCAGTATTTT.

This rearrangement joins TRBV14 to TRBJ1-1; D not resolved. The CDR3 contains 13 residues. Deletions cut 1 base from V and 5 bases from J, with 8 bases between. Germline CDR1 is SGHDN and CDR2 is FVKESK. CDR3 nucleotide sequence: TGTGCCAGCAGCCAAGTTGGATGGACTGAAGCTTTCTTT. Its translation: CASSQVGWTEAFF.

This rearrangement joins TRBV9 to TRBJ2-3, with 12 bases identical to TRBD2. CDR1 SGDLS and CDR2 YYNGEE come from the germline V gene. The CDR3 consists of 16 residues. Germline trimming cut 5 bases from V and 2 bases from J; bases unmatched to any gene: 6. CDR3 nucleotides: TGTGCCAGCAGTGTCGGACTAGCGGGGTACACAGATACGCAGTATTTT. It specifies CASSVGLAGYTDTQYF.

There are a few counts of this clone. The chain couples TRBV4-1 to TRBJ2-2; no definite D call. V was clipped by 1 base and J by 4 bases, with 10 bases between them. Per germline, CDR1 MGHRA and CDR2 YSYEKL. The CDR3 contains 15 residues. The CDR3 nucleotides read TGCGCCAGCAGCCAAGCAGGCCTAACCACCGGGGAGCTGTTTTTT. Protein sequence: CASSQAGLTTGELFF.

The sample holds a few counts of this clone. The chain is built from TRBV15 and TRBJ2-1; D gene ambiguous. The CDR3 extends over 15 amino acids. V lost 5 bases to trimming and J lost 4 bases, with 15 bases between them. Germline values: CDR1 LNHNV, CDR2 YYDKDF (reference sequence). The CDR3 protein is CATSLRAKLYNEQFF. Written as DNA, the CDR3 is TGTGCCACCAGCTTAAGGGCTAAGCTATACAATGAGCAGTTCTTC.

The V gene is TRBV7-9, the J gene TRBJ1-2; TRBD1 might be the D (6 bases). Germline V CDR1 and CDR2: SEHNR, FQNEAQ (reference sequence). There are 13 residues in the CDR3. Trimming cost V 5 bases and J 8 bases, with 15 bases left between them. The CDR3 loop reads CASSNRDIGGYTF. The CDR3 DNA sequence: TGTGCCAGCAGCAACCGGGACATAGGAGGCTACACCTTC.

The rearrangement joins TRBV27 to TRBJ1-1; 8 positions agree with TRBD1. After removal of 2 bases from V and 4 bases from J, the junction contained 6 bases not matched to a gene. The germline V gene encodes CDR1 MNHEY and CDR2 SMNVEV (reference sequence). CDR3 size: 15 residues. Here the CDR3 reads CASSLARQGPTEAFF. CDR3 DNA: TGTGCCAGCAGTTTAGCCCGACAGGGGCCCACTGAAGCTTTCTTT.

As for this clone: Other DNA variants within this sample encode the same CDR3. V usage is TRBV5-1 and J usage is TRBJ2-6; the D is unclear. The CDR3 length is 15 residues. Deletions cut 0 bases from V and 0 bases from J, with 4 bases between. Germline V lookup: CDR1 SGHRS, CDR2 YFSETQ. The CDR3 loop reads CASSLGASGANVLTF. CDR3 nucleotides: TGCGCCAGCAGCTTGGGGGCCTCTGGGGCCAACGTCCTGACTTTC.

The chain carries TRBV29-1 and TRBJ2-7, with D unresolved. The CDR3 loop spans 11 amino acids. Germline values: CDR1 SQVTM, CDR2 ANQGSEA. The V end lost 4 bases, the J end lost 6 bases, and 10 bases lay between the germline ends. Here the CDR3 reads CSVGKNLEQYF. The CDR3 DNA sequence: TGCAGCGTTGGGAAGAACCTCGAGCAGTACTTC.

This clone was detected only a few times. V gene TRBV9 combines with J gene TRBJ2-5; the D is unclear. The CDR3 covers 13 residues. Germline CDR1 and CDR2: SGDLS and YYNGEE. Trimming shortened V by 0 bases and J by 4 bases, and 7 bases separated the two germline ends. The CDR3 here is CASSVATLETQYF. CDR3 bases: TGTGCCAGCAGCGTAGCGACTTTAGAGACCCAGTACTTC.

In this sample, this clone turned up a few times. CDR3 region: CASSQVSSGADTQYF. The CDR3 bases are TGTGCCAGCAGCCAAGTTTCTAGCGGCGCAGATACGCAGTATTTT. The V and J genes are TRBV4-2 and TRBJ2-3; the match to TRBD2 covers 7 bases. The CDR3 has 15 amino acids. CDR1 is LGHNA, CDR2 YNFKEQ, per germline. V shed 1 base, J shed 4 bases, and the junction held 5 bases outside the gene matches.

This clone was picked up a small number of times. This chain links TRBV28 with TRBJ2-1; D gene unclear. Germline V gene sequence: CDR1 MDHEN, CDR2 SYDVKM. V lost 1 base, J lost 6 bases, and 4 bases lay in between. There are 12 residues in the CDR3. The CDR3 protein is CASSLLLNEQFF. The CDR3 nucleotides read TGTGCCAGCAGTTTATTACTCAATGAGCAGTTCTTC.